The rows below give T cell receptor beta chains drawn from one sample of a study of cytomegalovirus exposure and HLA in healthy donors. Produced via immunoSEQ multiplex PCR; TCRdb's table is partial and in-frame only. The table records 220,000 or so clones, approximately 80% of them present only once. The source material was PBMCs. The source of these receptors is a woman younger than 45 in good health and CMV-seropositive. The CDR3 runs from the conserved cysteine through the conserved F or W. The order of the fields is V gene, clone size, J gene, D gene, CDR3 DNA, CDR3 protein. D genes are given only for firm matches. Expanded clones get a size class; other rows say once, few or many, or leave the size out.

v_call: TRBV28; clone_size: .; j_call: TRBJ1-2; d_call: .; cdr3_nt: TGTGCCAGCAGTTTACGACGGGCTTCGGGACGGTTTTATGGCTACACCTTC; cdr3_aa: CASSLRRASGRFYGYTF
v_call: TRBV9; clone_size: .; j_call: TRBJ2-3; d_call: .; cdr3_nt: TGTGCCAGCAGCTCCTCTAGCACAGATACGCAGTATTTT; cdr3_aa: CASSSSSTDTQYF
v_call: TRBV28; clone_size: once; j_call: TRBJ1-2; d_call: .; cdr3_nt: TGTGCCAGCAGTTCCAACTATGGCTACACCTTC; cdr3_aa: CASSSNYGYTF
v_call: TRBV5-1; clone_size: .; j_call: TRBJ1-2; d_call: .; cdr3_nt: TGCGCCAGCAGCTTGTCTCCGGAAGGCTATGGCTACACCTTC; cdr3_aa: CASSLSPEGYGYTF
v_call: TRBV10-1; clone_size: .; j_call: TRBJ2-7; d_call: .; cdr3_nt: TGCGCCAGCACCAGGGACAAACTCTACGAGCAGTACTTC; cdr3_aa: CASTRDKLYEQYF
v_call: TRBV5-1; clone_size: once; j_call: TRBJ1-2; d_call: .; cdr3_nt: TGCGCCAGCAGCTTGGCACAGGGAGACTATGGCTACACCTTC; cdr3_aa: CASSLAQGDYGYTF
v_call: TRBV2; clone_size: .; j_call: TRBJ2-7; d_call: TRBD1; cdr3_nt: TGTGCCAGCAGTGGGGAAGGGTGGGACAGTTACTTC; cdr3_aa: CASSGEGWDSYF
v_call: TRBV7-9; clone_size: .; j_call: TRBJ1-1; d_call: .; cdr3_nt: TGTGCCAGCAGCTTCCTTGACCAGGGGACTGAAGCTTTCTTT; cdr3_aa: CASSFLDQGTEAFF
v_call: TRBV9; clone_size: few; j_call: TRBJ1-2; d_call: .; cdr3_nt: TGTGCCAGCAGCGGCCCTAATGGCTACACCTTC; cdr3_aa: CASSGPNGYTF
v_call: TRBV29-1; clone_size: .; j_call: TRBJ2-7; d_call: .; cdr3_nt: TGCAGCGTTGAACAGAATTCCTACGAGCAGTACTTC; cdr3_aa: CSVEQNSYEQYF
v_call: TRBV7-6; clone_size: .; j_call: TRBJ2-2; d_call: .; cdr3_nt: TGTGCCAGCAGCTTACTTTCGGGGGAGCTGTTTTTT; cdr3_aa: CASSLLSGELFF
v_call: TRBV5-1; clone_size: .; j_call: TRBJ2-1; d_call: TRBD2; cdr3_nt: TGCGCCAGCAGCCCGGAACTAGCGGGAGGCCAGAATGAGCAGTTCTTC; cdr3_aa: CASSPELAGGQNEQFF
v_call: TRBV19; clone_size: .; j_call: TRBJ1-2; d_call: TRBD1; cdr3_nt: TGTGCCAGTAGTGTTCCGGGACAGGGGATGGAGGGCTACACCTTC; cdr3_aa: CASSVPGQGMEGYTF
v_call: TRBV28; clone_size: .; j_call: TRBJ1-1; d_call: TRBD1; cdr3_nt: TGTGCCAGCAGTTTACGACAGGGTAATGAAGCTTTCTTT; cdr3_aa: CASSLRQGNEAFF
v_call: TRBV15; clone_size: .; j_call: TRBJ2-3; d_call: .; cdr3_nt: TGTGCCACCAGCAGGAGCTATAGCACAGATACGCAGTATTTT; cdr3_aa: CATSRSYSTDTQYF
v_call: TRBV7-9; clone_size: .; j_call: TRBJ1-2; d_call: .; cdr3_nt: TGTGCCAGCAGCTTAGCAGCAGGGTATAGCGTCGCTGGCTACACCTTC; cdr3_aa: CASSLAAGYSVAGYTF
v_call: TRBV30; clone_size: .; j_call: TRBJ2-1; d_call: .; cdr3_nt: TGTGCCTGGGATCCCTATCTGACTACCAGCTCCTACAATGAGCAGTTCTTC; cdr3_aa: CAWDPYLTTSSYNEQFF
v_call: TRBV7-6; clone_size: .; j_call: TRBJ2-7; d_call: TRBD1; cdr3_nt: TGTGCCAGCAGCTTCGGACAGGGAGAGGTCTACGAGCAGTACTTC; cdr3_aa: CASSFGQGEVYEQYF
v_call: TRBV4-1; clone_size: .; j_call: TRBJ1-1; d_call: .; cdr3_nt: TGCGCCAGCAGCCACGGGGAACCGAACACTGAAGCTTTCTTT; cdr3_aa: CASSHGEPNTEAFF
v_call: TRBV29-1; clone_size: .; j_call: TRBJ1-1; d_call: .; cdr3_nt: TGCAGCGTTGACCCGGGACAAAACACTGAAGCTTTCTTT; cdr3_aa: CSVDPGQNTEAFF